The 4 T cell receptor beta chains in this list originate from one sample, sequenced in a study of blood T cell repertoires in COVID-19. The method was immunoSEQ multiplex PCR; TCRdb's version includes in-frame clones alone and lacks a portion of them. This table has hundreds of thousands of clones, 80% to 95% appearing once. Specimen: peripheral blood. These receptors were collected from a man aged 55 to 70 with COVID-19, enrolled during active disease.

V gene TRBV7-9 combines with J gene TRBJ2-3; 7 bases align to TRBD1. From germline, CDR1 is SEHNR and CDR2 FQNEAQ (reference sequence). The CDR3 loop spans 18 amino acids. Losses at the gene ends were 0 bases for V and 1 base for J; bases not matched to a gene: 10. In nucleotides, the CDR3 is TGTGCCAGCAGCTTAGCCTGGGCAGGGGGTCAGGGCACAGATACGCAGTATTTT. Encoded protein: CASSLAWAGGQGTDTQYF.

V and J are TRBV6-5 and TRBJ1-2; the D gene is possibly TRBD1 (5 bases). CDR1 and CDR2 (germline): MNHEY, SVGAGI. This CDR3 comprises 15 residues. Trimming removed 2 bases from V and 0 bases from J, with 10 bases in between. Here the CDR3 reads CASSYDSLSNYGYTF. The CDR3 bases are TGTGCCAGCAGTTACGACAGCCTCTCTAACTATGGCTACACCTTC.

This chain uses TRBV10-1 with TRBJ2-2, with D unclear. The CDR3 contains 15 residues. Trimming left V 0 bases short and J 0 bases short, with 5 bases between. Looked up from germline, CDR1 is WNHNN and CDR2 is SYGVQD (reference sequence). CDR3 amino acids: CASSESAANTGELFF. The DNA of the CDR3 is TGCGCCAGCAGTGAGTCTGCAGCGAACACCGGGGAGCTGTTTTTT.

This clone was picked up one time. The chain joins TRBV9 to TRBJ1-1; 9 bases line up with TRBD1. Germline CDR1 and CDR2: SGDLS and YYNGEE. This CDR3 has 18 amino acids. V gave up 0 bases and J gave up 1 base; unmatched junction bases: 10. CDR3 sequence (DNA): TGTGCCAGCAGCGTAGACCTCCCAGGACAGGGGAGGAACACTGAAGCTTTCTTT. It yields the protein CASSVDLPGQGRNTEAFF.